The rows below give T cell receptor beta chains drawn from one sample of a study of blood T cell repertoires in COVID-19. Using immunoSEQ multiplex PCR, the repertoire was profiled, and TCRdb retains in-frame clones only, with some absent. The table includes about 50,000 clones, 80% to 90% detected once. Sequenced sample: peripheral blood. These receptors all stem from a man in his sixties or seventies with acute or convalescent COVID-19. CDR3s include the opening cysteine and the closing phenylalanine or tryptophan. A D gene is named only where the DNA matches it firmly. Where a row states a size, it is once, few, many or the class of an expanded clone; other rows omit it.

d_call j_call clone_size v_call cdr3_nt cdr3_aa
. TRBJ2-3 . TRBV12-5 TGTGCTAGTGGTTTGGCCGGCAGGGCGGCAGATACGCAGTATTTT CASGLAGRAADTQYF
TRBD1 TRBJ1-5 . TRBV6-1 TGTGCCAGCAGTGAGGACAGGGCTTATCAGCCCCAGCATTTT CASSEDRAYQPQHF
. TRBJ1-3 . TRBV6-2/TRBV6-3 TGTGCCAGCAGTTACGCCGGTTATATCTCTGGAAACACCATATATTTT CASSYAGYISGNTIYF
. TRBJ1-2 . TRBV5-6 TGTGCCAGCAGCTTGAGGGCAGGGCACCTCCGTGGCTATGGCTACACCTTC CASSLRAGHLRGYGYTF
. TRBJ1-1 . TRBV18 TGTGCCAGCTCACCAATCTTTCAGGGTGGGACTGAAGCTTTCTTT CASSPIFQGGTEAFF
. TRBJ1-1 . TRBV7-9 TGTGCCAGCAGCTCCGGATCCCGGGGGGCTTTCTTT CASSSGSRGAFF
. TRBJ1-2 once TRBV6-5 TGTGCCAGCACCCCGGGACTCCTCTTTGGCGGCTACACCTTC CASTPGLLFGGYTF
. TRBJ2-5 . TRBV19 TGTGCCAGTAAAGTTTCCCCGACATACCAAGAGACCCAGTACTTC CASKVSPTYQETQYF
. TRBJ2-7 . TRBV15 TGTGCCACCAGCAGGAAAAGGGAGGGGGGATCCTACGAGCAGTACTTC CATSRKREGGSYEQYF
. TRBJ1-1 . TRBV19 TGTGCCAGTAGTATGAGGCGGAGGAACACTGAAGCTTTCTTT CASSMRRRNTEAFF
. TRBJ1-1 . TRBV5-1 TGCGCCAGCAGCTCACAGGGAGAGGGGACTGAAGCTTTCTTT CASSSQGEGTEAFF
. TRBJ1-2 once TRBV14 TGTGCCAGCAGCCATCGAGGGAACTATGGCTACACCTTC CASSHRGNYGYTF
TRBD1 TRBJ1-2 . TRBV7-9 TGTGCCAGCAGCCCAACAGGGGATGGCTACACCTTC CASSPTGDGYTF
. TRBJ1-2 few TRBV5-4 TGTGCCAGCAGCTCCGTGGGGCTGGGCTACACCTTC CASSSVGLGYTF
. TRBJ2-2 once TRBV7-2 TGTGCCAGCAGCTTATACAGGGGAGGCGGGGAGCTGTTTTTT CASSLYRGGGELFF
. TRBJ1-1 . TRBV18 TGTGCCAGCTCAGGGGACATACTGAACACTGAAGCTTTCTTT CASSGDILNTEAFF
TRBD2 TRBJ2-7 once TRBV5-4 TGTGCCAGCAGCTTGGCTGGCGGGAGCTCCTACGAGCAGTACTTC CASSLAGGSSYEQYF
. TRBJ2-5 . TRBV7-9 TGTGCCAGCAGCCCCGAACATGAAGGGGCCCAGTACTTC CASSPEHEGAQYF
TRBD1 TRBJ1-5 . TRBV10-2 TGCGCCAGCAGTCCGACAGGGACTAATCAGCCCCAGCATTTT CASSPTGTNQPQHF
. TRBJ1-1 . TRBV6-1 TGTGCCAGCAGTGAAGAAGGGGCATACACTGAAGCTTTCTTT CASSEEGAYTEAFF
. TRBJ1-1 . TRBV30 TGTGCCTGGAGCCTGCGCATAGACACTGAAGCTTTCTTT CAWSLRIDTEAFF
. TRBJ1-5 . TRBV9 TGTGCCAGCAGCGTAGATCACACCAATCAGCCCCAGCATTTT CASSVDHTNQPQHF
TRBD1 TRBJ2-6 . TRBV6-2/TRBV6-3 TGTGCCAGCAGTGGACAGGGGAGAGCTGGGGCCAACGTCCTGACTTTC CASSGQGRAGANVLTF
TRBD2 TRBJ2-5 few TRBV20-1 TGCAGTGCTAGTAGCCTACGACTAGCGGGGTACCAAGAGACCCAGTACTTC CSASSLRLAGYQETQYF
TRBD1 TRBJ2-7 . TRBV10-2 TGCGCCAGCAGGGGACAGACGACTCTAAACGAGCAGTACTTC CASRGQTTLNEQYF
. TRBJ2-3 once TRBV6-5 TGTGCCAGCAGCACCGGGGACACAGATACGCAGTATTTT CASSTGDTDTQYF
TRBD2 TRBJ2-7 once TRBV19 TGTGCCAGTAGTACCGCCGGGACTAGCGGGAGGAACTCCTACGAGCAGTACTTC CASSTAGTSGRNSYEQYF
. TRBJ1-6 . TRBV6-6 TGTGCCAGCAGGACTTCTAATATCAATTCACCCCTCCACTTT CASRTSNINSPLHF
. TRBJ1-1 . TRBV11-2 TGTGCCAGCAGCTCCGACAGGCCCACGGTCGCTGAAGCTTTCTTT CASSSDRPTVAEAFF
TRBD1 TRBJ2-3 . TRBV24-1 TGTGCCACCAGTGAGCCGACAGGGGCCCCAGATACGCAGTATTTT CATSEPTGAPDTQYF
. TRBJ2-3 once TRBV12-3/TRBV12-4 TGTGCCAGCAGTCACACAGGGGATACGCAGTATTTT CASSHTGDTQYF
. TRBJ1-3 . TRBV24-1 TGTGCCACCAGTTATGGAAACACCATATATTTT CATSYGNTIYF
TRBD2 TRBJ2-5 once TRBV5-4 TGTGCCAGCAGCTTGACTAGCGCACAAGAGACCCAGTACTTC CASSLTSAQETQYF
. TRBJ2-4 once TRBV18 TGTGCCAGCTCACCCGGGAATCTTCTAGCCAAAAACATTCAGTACTTC CASSPGNLLAKNIQYF
TRBD1 TRBJ1-5 . TRBV27 TGTGCCAGCAGTGCCACAGGGGGAAGTAGCAATCAGCCCCAGCATTTT CASSATGGSSNQPQHF
. TRBJ2-7 once TRBV11-2 TGTGCCAGCAGCTTAGTCTCTGGGAGCTCCTACGAGCAGTACTTC CASSLVSGSSYEQYF